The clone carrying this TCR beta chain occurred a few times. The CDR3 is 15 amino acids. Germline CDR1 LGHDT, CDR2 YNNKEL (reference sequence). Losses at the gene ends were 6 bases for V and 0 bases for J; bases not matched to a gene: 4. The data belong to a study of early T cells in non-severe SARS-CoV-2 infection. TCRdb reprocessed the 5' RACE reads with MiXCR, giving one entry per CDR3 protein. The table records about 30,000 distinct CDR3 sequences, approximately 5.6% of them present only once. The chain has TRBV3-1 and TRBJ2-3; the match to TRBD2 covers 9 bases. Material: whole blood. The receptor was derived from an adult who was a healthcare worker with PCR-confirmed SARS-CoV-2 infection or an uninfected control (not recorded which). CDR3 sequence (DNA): TGTGCCAGCAGACTGACTAGCGGTAGCACAGATACGCAGTATTTT. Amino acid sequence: CASRLTSGSTDTQYF.